The subject of this entry is one TCR beta chain. What it recognizes is unknown. The sample is drawn from a study of cytomegalovirus exposure and HLA in healthy donors. General study findings and limits: A few chains tied to CMV proved CMV antigen-specific in vitro. The authors later linked a missense DCLRE1C variant to TCR beta V- and J-gene trimming.

This CDR3 region has 17 residues. Trimming removed 1 base from V and 0 bases from J; junction bases left unmatched: 7. Germline lookup yields CDR1 SGHNT and CDR2 YYREEE (reference sequence). Primers included in the PCR were 60 Vbeta and 13 Jbeta primers. Sequencing was performed with immunoSEQ multiplex PCR; in TCRdb, only in-frame clones are kept and a portion is missing. In total, the table holds 150,000 to 200,000 clones. The clonotype comes from a woman between 18 and 29 years old in good health and CMV-seropositive. Sequenced: PBMCs. The chain employs TRBV5-4 and TRBJ1-3; TRBD1 matches at 7 bases. The DNA for the CDR3 is TGTGCCAGCAGCTTGACCGGGACAGAACTCTCTGGAAACACCATATATTTT. Residues: CASSLTGTELSGNTIYF. The full variable domain, completed using reference TRBV5-4 and TRBJ1-3, is ETGVTQSPTHLIKTRGQQVTLRCSSQSGHNTVSWYQQALGQGPQFIFQYYREEENGRGNFPPRFSGLQFPNYSSELNVNALELDDSALYLCASSLTGTELSGNTIYFGEGSWLTVV.